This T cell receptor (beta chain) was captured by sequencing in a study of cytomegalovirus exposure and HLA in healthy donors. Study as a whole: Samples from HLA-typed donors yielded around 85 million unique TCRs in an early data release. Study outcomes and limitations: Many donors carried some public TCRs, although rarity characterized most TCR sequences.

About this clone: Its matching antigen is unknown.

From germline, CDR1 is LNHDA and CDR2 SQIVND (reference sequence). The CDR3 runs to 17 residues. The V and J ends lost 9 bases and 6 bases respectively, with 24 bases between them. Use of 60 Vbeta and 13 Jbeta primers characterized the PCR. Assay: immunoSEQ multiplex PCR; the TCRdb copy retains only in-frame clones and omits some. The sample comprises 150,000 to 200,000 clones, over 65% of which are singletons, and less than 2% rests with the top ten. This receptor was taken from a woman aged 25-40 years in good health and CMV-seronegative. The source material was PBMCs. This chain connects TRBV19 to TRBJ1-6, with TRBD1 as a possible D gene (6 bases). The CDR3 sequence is CASRSGGGFGVNSPLHF. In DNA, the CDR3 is TGTGCCAGCCGATCGGGGGGGGGCTTTGGTGTTAATTCACCCCTCCACTTT.